These 19 T cell receptor beta chains originate from one sample sequenced in a study of blood T cell repertoires in COVID-19. TCRdb's copy holds only in-frame clones and misses some; the assay was immunoSEQ multiplex PCR. The sample lists 230,000 or so clones, roughly nine tenths occurring once. Sequences were obtained from peripheral blood. Source of these receptors: a middle-aged woman who had recovered from COVID-19.

V gene TRBV7-3 combines with J gene TRBJ2-1; 8 bases agree with TRBD2. After removal of 5 bases from V and 5 bases from J, the junction contained 5 bases not matched to a gene. The CDR3 length is 14 residues. Germline V CDR1 and CDR2: SGHTA, FQGTGA. CDR3 loop: CASSQGLANNEQFF. In DNA form, the CDR3 reads TGTGCCAGCAGCCAAGGACTAGCTAACAATGAGCAGTTCTTC.

The chain employs TRBV21-1 and TRBJ2-7; TRBD2 reflects the table's D call only, with no check against the DNA. TRBV21-1 is a pseudogene locus. This CDR3 region has 13 residues. In DNA, the CDR3 is TGTGCCAGCAGCAAACGGACTCGCTACGAGCAGTACGTC. It translates to CASSKRTRYEQYV.

This chain links TRBV5-6 with TRBJ1-1; 10 bases line up with TRBD1. The CDR3 is 14 residues long. CDR1 and CDR2 (germline): SGHDT, YYEEEE. The junction had 11 bases not matched to a gene; V was cut back by 4 bases and J by 11 bases. The CDR3 DNA is TGTGCCAGCAGCCAAACGACAGGGGGCCGACAGGCTTTCTTT. As protein: CASSQTTGGRQAFF.

This clone was seen a single time. The chain uses TRBV7-8 and TRBJ2-1, with 10 bases fitting TRBD2. This CDR3 has 15 residues. The V gene end was trimmed by 0 bases and the J gene end by 8 bases; junction bases not matched to a gene: 4. Germline loops: CDR1 SGHVS, CDR2 FQNEAQ. CDR3 in amino acids: CASSLAVAGGYEQFF. CDR3 sequence (DNA): TGTGCCAGCAGCTTAGCTGTAGCGGGAGGATATGAGCAGTTCTTC.

The chain has TRBV27 and TRBJ2-7, with a weak D call TRBD1 (5 bases). This CDR3 contains 15 residues. Looked up from germline, CDR1 is MNHEY and CDR2 is SMNVEV (reference sequence). V lost 6 bases to trimming and J lost 8 bases, with 23 bases between them. CDR3 DNA sequence: TGTGCCAGCAGGGGGTTAGGGGTTGCCCAATCTAAGCAGTACTTC. The encoded protein is CASRGLGVAQSKQYF.

The chain carries TRBV6-2 or TRBV6-3 and TRBJ1-2; D is uncertain. Germline CDR1 MNHEY, CDR2 SVGEGT. This CDR3 is built from 13 residues. V was cut by 6 bases and J by 4 bases, with 12 bases left in between. As DNA, the CDR3 is TGTGCCAGCAGCCCCGGGATGGGCTATGGCTACACCTTC. This gives the protein CASSPGMGYGYTF.

V and J are TRBV14 and TRBJ2-1, with a tentative D call TRBD2 (7 bases). Germline V lookup: CDR1 SGHDN, CDR2 FVKESK. The CDR3 has 14 residues. Trimming removed 0 bases at V and 12 bases at J, with 15 bases between. The CDR3 loop reads CASSQDLGGGRQFF. In DNA, the CDR3 is TGTGCCAGCAGCCAAGATCTAGGCGGGGGCAGGCAGTTCTTC.

The chain has TRBV5-5 and TRBJ1-1, with D maybe TRBD1 (6 bases). CDR1 is SGHKS, CDR2 YYEKEE, per germline (reference sequence). The V end lost 4 bases, the J end lost 8 bases, and 15 bases lay between the germline ends. There are 13 residues in the CDR3. DNA of the CDR3: TGTGCCAGCAGCAAGAGGACAGATCTAGAAGCTTTCTTT. Protein sequence: CASSKRTDLEAFF.

This chain links TRBV3-1 (or the pseudogene TRBV3-2) with TRBJ2-7; no definite D call. The CDR3 is 11 residues long. Germline CDR1 is LGHDT and CDR2 is YNNKEL (reference sequence). V lost 7 bases and J lost 5, with 9 bases in between. CDR3 in DNA: TGTGCCAGCATGGGCTACGACGAGCAGTACTTC. It is translated as CASMGYDEQYF.

The chain has TRBV10-1 and TRBJ1-6; no clear D. Trimming removed 5 bases from V and 3 bases from J, with 20 bases in between. The CDR3 has 18 amino acids. Germline values: CDR1 WNHNN, CDR2 SYGVQD (reference sequence). CDR3 sequence reads: CASSPSAASPFYNSPLHF. The DNA for the CDR3 is TGCGCCAGCAGTCCGTCGGCGGCGAGTCCCTTCTATAATTCACCCCTCCACTTT.

The V gene is TRBV30, the J gene TRBJ1-5; D is possibly TRBD1 (5 bases). From germline, CDR1 is GTSNPN and CDR2 SVGIG (reference sequence). V gave up 0 bases and J gave up 6 bases, with 12 bases separating them. The CDR3 consists of 14 residues. CDR3 sequence reads: CAWSVRRVSQPQHF. CDR3 nucleotides: TGTGCCTGGAGTGTACGCAGGGTCAGTCAGCCCCAGCATTTT.

As DNA, the CDR3 is TGTGCCAGCAGGGACAGGGCCGGACCCCTCCACTTT. Its protein is CASRDRAGPLHF. The V call is TRBV6-5, the J call TRBJ1-6; TRBD1 agrees at 8 bases. The CDR3 is 12 residues long. V lost 6 bases and J lost 12; bases outside the gene matches: 4. Germline V gives CDR1 MNHEY, CDR2 SVGAGI.

The chain is built from TRBV18 and TRBJ2-5, with a tentative D call TRBD1 (5 bases). Germline CDR1 is KGHSH and CDR2 is LQKENI. The germline V and J ends were trimmed by 4 bases and 3 bases, with 15 bases remaining between them. This CDR3 has 15 residues. For the CDR3, the DNA is TGTGCCAGCTCACTACACACAGGATGGGAAGAGACCCAGTACTTC. Amino acid sequence: CASSLHTGWEETQYF.

This chain joins TRBV2 and TRBJ1-1; 7 positions match TRBD1. Germline V gene data show CDR1 as SNHLY and CDR2 as FYNNEI. The ends lost 2 bases at V and 10 bases at J; junction bases unmatched: 4. CDR3 length equals 12 residues. The CDR3 DNA sequence: TGTGCCAGCAGTGAAAGGGGGCAGCTAGCTTTCTTT. Translating it yields CASSERGQLAFF.

This sequence joins TRBV5-1 and TRBJ2-7; TRBD1 might be the D (5 bases). Germline CDR1 reads SGHRS; CDR2 reads YFSETQ. The CDR3 has 15 residues. Trimming left V 6 bases short and J 5 bases short, with 21 bases between. Here the CDR3 reads CASIFERDSFHEQYV. For the CDR3, the DNA is TGCGCCAGCATTTTTGAACGCGACAGTTTCCACGAGCAGTACGTC.

Notes on this clone: At the DNA level, this CDR3 is encoded by other sequences in the same sample as well. The rearrangement links TRBV9 to TRBJ2-7; no definite D call. The germline gives CDR1 SGDLS, CDR2 YYNGEE. Trimming stripped 2 bases from V and 0 bases from J, with 9 bases between. The CDR3 has 14 amino acids. DNA for the CDR3: TGTGCCAGCAGCGTGGGTGGAGACTCCTACGAGCAGTACTTC. Translating gives CASSVGGDSYEQYF.

This chain links TRBV27 with TRBJ1-2; 9 bases agree with TRBD1. With 5 bases clipped from V and 8 bases from J, the junction kept 12 bases outside the gene matches. CDR3 length: 15 residues. The V gene's germline CDR1 is MNHEY and CDR2 SMNVEV (reference sequence). The CDR3 coding sequence is TGTGCCAGCAGTAAGCGACAGGGGGTAGGAGGGGGCTACACCTTC. Residues: CASSKRQGVGGGYTF.

To note about this clone: The germline gene is not matched at one end of the junction; a read error may be the cause. For the CDR3, the DNA is TGTGCCAGTAGAGGAGATGCAACAGGTACGCAGTATTTT. This codes for CASRGDATGTQYF. The chain couples TRBV19 to TRBJ2-3, with D possibly TRBD1 on 5 matching bases. CDR1 and CDR2 from the germline V gene are LNHDA and SQIVND (reference sequence). The CDR3 covers 13 residues.

V is TRBV9 and J is TRBJ2-7, with 8 bases that match TRBD1. CDR3 length: 15 residues. In germline, CDR1 is SGDLS, CDR2 YYNGEE. J gave up 6 bases and V 0 bases, and 8 bases lay outside the gene matches. CDR3: CASSVERQGRREQYF. CDR3 nucleotides: TGTGCCAGCAGCGTAGAAAGACAGGGGAGGCGCGAGCAGTACTTC.